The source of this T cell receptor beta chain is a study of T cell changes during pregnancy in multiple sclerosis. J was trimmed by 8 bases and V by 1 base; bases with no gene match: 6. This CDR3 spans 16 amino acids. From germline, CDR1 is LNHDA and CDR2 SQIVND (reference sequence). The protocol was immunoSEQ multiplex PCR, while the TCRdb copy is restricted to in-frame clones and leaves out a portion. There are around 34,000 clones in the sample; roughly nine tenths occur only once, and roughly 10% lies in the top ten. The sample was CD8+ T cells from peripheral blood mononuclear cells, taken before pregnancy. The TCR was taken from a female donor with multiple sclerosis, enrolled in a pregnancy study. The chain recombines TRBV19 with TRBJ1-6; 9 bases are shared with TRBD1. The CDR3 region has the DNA TGTGCCAGTAGTATAGCCCCCGGGACAGGGTATTCACCCCTCCACTTT. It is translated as CASSIAPGTGYSPLHF.